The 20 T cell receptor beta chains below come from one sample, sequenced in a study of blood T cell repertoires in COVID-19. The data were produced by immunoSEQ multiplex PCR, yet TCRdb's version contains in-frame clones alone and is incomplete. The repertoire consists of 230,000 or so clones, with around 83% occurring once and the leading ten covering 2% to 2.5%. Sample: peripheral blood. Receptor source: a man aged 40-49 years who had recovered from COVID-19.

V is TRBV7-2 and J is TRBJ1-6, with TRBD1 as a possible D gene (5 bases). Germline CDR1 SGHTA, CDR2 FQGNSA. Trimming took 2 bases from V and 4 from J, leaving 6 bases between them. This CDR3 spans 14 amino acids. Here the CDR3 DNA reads TGTGCCAGCAGCTTAACAGGTTATAATTCACCCCTCCACTTT. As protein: CASSLTGYNSPLHF. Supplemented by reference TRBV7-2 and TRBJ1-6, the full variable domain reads GAGVSQSPSNKVTEKGKDVELRCDPISGHTALYWYRQSLGQGLEFLIYFQGNSAPDKSGLPSDRFSAERTGGSVSTLTIQRTQQEDSAVYLCASSLTGYNSPLHFGNGTRLTVT.

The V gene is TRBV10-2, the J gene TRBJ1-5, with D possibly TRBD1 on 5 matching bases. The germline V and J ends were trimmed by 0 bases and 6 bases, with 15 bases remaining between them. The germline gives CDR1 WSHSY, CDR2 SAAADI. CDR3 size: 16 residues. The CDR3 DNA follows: TGCGCCAGCAGTGAGTCGACGGGAGGTAGGGGTCAGCCCCAGCATTTT. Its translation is CASSESTGGRGQPQHF.

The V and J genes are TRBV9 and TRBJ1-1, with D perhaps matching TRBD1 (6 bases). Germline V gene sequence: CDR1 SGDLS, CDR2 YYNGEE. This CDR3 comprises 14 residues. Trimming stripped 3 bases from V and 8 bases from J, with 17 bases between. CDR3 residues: CASSGEGERREAFF. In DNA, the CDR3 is TGTGCCAGCAGCGGGGAGGGGGAACGGCGGGAAGCTTTCTTT. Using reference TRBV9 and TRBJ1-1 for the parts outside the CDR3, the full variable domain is DSGVTQTPKHLITATGQRVTLRCSPRSGDLSVYWYQQSLDQGLQFLIQYYNGEERAKGNILERFSAQQFPDLHSELNLSSLELGDSALYFCASSGEGERREAFFGQGTRLTVV.

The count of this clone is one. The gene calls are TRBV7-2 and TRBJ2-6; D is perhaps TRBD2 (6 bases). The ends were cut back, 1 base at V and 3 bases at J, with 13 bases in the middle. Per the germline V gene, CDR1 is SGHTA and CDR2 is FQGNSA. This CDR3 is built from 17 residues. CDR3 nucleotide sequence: TGTGCCAGCAGCTTAGACAGTGGGAGGCTTGGGGCCAACGTCCTGACTTTC. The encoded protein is CASSLDSGRLGANVLTF.

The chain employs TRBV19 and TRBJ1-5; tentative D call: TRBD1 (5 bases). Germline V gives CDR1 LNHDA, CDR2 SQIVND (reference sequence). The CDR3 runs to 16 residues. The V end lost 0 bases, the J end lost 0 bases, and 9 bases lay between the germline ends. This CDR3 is CASSIEGAHSNQPQHF. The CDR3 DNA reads TGTGCCAGTAGTATAGAAGGGGCGCATAGCAATCAGCCCCAGCATTTT.

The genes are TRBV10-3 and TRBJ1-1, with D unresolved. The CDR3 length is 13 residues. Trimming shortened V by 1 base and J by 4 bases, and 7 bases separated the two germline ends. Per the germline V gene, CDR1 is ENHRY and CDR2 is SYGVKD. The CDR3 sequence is CAISEFVSTEAFF. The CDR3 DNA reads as TGTGCCATCAGTGAGTTCGTGAGCACTGAAGCTTTCTTT.

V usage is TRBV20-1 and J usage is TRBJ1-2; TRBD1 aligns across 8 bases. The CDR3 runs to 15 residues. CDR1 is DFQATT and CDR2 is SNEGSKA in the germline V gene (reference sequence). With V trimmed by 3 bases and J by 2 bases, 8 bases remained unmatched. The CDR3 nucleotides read TGCAGTGCTAGTCAAGGACAGGGAGGGAACTATGGCTACACCTTC. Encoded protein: CSASQGQGGNYGYTF.

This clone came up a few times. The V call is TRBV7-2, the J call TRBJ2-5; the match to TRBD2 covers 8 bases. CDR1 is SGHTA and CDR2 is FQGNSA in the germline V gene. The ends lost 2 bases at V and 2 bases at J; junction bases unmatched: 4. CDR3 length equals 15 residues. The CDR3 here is CASSLWAGGQETQYF. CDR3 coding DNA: TGTGCCAGCAGCTTATGGGCGGGGGGTCAAGAGACCCAGTACTTC.

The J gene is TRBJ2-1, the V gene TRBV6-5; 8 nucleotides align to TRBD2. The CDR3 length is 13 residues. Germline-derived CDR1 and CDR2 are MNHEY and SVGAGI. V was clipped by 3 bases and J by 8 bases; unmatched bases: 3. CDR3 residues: CASSYREGHEQFF. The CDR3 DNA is TGTGCCAGCAGTTATCGGGAGGGGCATGAGCAGTTCTTC.

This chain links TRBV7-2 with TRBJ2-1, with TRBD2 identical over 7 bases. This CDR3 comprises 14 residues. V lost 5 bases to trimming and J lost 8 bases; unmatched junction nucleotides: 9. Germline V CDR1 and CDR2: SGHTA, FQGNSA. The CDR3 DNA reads TGTGCCAGCAGCCTTGGGAGGGCCGGGTATGAGCAGTTCTTC. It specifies CASSLGRAGYEQFF.

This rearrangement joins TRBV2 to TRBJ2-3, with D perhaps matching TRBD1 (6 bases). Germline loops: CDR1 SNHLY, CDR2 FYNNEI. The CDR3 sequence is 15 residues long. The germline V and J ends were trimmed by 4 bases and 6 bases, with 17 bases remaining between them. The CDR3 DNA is TGTGCCAGCAGTGGAAGGCAGGGGAGTCAGGATACGCAGTATTTT. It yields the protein CASSGRQGSQDTQYF.

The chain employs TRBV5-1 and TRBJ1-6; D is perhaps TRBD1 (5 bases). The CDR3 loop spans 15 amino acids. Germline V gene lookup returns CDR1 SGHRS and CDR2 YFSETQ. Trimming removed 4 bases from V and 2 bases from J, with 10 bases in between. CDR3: CASSGGGTYNSPLHF. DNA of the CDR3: TGCGCCAGCAGCGGTGGGGGGACCTATAATTCACCCCTCCACTTT.

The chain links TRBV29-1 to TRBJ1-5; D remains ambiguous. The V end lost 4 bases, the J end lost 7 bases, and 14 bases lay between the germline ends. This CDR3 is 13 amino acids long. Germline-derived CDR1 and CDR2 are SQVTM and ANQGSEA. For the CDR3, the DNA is TGCAGCGTTGCCGCAGCGCACGGACAGCCCCAGCATTTT. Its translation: CSVAAAHGQPQHF.

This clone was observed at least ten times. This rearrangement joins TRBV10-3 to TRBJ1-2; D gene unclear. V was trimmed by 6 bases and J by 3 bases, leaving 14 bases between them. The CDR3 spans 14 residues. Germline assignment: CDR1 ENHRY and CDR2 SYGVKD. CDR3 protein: CAISSPGVDYGYTF. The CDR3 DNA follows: TGTGCCATCAGCTCACCCGGGGTTGACTATGGCTACACCTTC.

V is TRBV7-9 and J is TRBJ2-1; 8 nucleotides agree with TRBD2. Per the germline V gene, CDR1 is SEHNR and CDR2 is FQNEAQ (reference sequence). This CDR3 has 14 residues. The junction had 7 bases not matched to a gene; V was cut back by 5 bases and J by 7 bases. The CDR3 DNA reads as TGTGCCAGCAGCCGGGGGGGCCCCGGGAATGAGCAGTTCTTC. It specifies CASSRGGPGNEQFF.

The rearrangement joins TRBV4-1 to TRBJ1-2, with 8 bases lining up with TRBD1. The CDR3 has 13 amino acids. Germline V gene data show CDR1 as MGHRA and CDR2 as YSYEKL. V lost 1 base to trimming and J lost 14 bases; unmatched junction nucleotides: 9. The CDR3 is CASSQVQGARLTF. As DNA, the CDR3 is TGCGCCAGCAGCCAAGTTCAGGGGGCTCGCTTGACCTTC.

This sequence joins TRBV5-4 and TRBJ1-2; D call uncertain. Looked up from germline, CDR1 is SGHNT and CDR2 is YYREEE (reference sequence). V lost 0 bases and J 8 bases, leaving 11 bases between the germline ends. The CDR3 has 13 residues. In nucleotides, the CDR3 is TGTGCCAGCAGCTTGGCTACCGACTCCGGCTACACCTTC. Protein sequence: CASSLATDSGYTF.

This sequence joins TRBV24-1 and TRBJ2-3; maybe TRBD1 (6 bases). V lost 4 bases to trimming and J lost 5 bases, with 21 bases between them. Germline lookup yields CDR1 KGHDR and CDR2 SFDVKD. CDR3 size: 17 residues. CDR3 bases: TGTGCCACCAGTGACTCGACTCGGGCGGCAGGGGTAGATACGCAGTATTTT. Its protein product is CATSDSTRAAGVDTQYF.

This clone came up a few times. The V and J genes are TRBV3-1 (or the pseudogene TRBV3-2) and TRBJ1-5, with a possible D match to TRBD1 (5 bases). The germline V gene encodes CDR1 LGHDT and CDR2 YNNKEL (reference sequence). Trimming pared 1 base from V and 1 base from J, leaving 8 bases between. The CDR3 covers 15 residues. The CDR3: CASSQGRGSNQPQHF. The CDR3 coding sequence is TGTGCCAGCAGCCAAGGACGGGGGAGCAATCAGCCCCAGCATTTT.

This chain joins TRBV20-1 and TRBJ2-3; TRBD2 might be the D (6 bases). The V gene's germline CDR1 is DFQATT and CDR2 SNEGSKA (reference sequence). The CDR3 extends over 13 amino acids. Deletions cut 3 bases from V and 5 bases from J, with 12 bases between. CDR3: CSASLARIDTQYF. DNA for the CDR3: TGCAGTGCTAGTCTAGCGCGGATAGATACGCAGTATTTT.